This T cell receptor beta chain was documented in a study of CD8+ T cells in alopecia areata. Study as a whole: Twice a day, 5 to 10 mg of oral tofacitinib was administered to treated patients.

With respect to this clone: Other DNA sequences of this sample code for an identical CDR3.

TCR sequencing used cDNA made by reverse transcription of extracted RNA. Here immunoSEQ multiplex PCR was the method, and the copy in TCRdb shows in-frame clones only, minus some. The repertoire consists of 150,000 or so clones, with roughly 53% occurring once and the leading ten covering 5% to 7%. The CDR3 contains 13 residues. The trim removed 4 bases at V and 7 bases at J, leaving 3 bases unmatched. Germline-derived CDR1 and CDR2 are SNHLY and FYNNEI. The material was CD4+ T cells sorted from blood, obtained at week 0. The gene calls are TRBV2 and TRBJ1-4, with 7 positions matching TRBD1. This TCR was recovered from a human donor with alopecia areata. The CDR3 DNA sequence: TGTGCCAGCAGTGGCCAGGGGGGTGAAAAACTGTTTTTT. Protein sequence: CASSGQGGEKLFF.